Each of the 21 T cell receptor beta chains below was sequenced from the same sample in a study of technical replicates of blood from a few donors. Some clones are missing from TCRdb's copy, which holds only in-frame ones; the method was immunoSEQ multiplex PCR. This table has around 70,000 clones, under 98% appearing once. The sample was T cells isolated from PBMCs. Source of these receptors: a human donor in good health.

This clone was seen only once. This chain uses TRBV5-1 with TRBJ2-2; 9 bases map to TRBD2. The germline V gene has CDR1 SGHRS and CDR2 YFSETQ. Trimming cost V 4 bases and J 4 bases; bases outside gene matches: 2. The CDR3 length is 14 residues. CDR3 region: CASSGREGTGELFF. CDR3 DNA: TGCGCCAGCAGCGGGCGGGAGGGCACCGGGGAGCTGTTTTTT.

V and J are TRBV6-5 and TRBJ1-2; D uncertain. CDR3 length: 11 residues. The germline gives CDR1 MNHEY, CDR2 SVGAGI. Trimming removed 10 bases at V and 5 bases at J, with 11 bases between. DNA of the CDR3: TGTGCCACCCTGGGAGGGTATGGCTACACCTTC. It translates to CATLGGYGYTF.

The rearrangement links TRBV6-1 to TRBJ1-1, with D hard to call. Looked up from germline, CDR1 is MNHNS and CDR2 is SASEGT. Trimming shortened V by 1 base and J by 9 bases, and 9 bases separated the two germline ends. The CDR3 is 12 amino acids. As DNA, the CDR3 is TGTGCCAGCAGTGAAGGTATTGGCCAAGCTTTCTTT. Translating it yields CASSEGIGQAFF.

V is TRBV27 and J is TRBJ1-5, with D unclear. V lost 5 bases and J lost 7, with 15 bases in between. CDR1 and CDR2 (germline): MNHEY, SMNVEV (reference sequence). This CDR3 spans 14 amino acids. CDR3 coding DNA: TGTGCCAGCAGTACAACCGGGGAGGGACAGCCCCAGCATTTT. Translated, it gives CASSTTGEGQPQHF.

The chain carries TRBV2 and TRBJ2-5; 12 bases match TRBD1. Judging by the DNA end, TRBJ2-7 fits better; the J call may be wrong. CDR3 size: 15 residues. CDR1 and CDR2 (germline): SNHLY, FYNNEI. CDR3 protein: CASSNPGQGADEQYF. In DNA, the CDR3 is TGTGCCAGCAGCAACCCGGGACAGGGGGCCGACGAGCAGTACTTC.

This chain links TRBV7-9 with TRBJ1-2; tentative D call: TRBD1 (5 bases). The CDR3 loop spans 14 amino acids. Between the trimmed V and J ends, which lost 5 bases and 8 bases, there was a span of 18 bases. Germline values: CDR1 SEHNR, CDR2 FQNEAQ (reference sequence). CDR3 nucleotide sequence: TGTGCCAGCAGCCCCGATTTATGGGGCCAGGGCTACACCTTC. Translated, it gives CASSPDLWGQGYTF. Supplemented by reference TRBV7-9 and TRBJ1-2, the full variable domain reads DTGVSQNPRHKITKRGQNVTFRCDPISEHNRLYWYRQTLGQGPEFLTYFQNEAQLEKSRLLSDRFSAERPKGSFSTLEIQRTEQGDSAMYLCASSPDLWGQGYTFGSGTRLTVV.

The J gene is TRBJ2-7, the V gene TRBV30; a possible D gene is TRBD2 (5 bases). The V end lost 1 base, the J end lost 3 bases, and 13 bases lay between the germline ends. The CDR3 totals 14 residues. Germline CDR1 and CDR2: GTSNPN and SVGIG (reference sequence). CDR3 sequence: CAWSGPGGLYEQYF. CDR3 bases: TGTGCCTGGAGTGGTCCTGGCGGACTCTACGAGCAGTACTTC.

The V and J genes are TRBV9 and TRBJ2-5; D remains ambiguous. V lost 0 bases to trimming and J lost 2 bases, with 11 bases between them. Per germline, CDR1 SGDLS and CDR2 YYNGEE. The CDR3 has 15 residues. The CDR3: CASSVVGDGQETQYF. The CDR3 nucleotides read TGTGCCAGCAGCGTAGTTGGAGACGGGCAAGAGACCCAGTACTTC.

The rearrangement joins TRBV6-7 to TRBJ2-1, with 11 positions matching TRBD2. TRBV6-7 is marked as an open reading frame, function uncertain. Losses at the gene ends were 6 bases for V and 7 bases for J; bases not matched to a gene: 8. This CDR3 has 15 residues. This CDR3 reads CASRLTSGEGNEQFF. CDR3 nucleotide sequence: TGTGCCAGCAGATTGACTAGCGGGGAGGGTAATGAGCAGTTCTTC.

This chain connects TRBV7-6 to TRBJ1-1; 9 nucleotides agree with TRBD1. Trimming removed 5 bases from V and 3 bases from J; junction bases left unmatched: 7. This CDR3 comprises 15 residues. Germline V CDR1 and CDR2: SGHVS, FNYEAQ. The CDR3 here is CASSPGTGRDTEAFF. The CDR3 DNA sequence: TGTGCCAGCAGCCCCGGGACAGGGCGGGACACTGAAGCTTTCTTT.

The V call is TRBV5-4, the J call TRBJ2-1; D remains unclear. This CDR3 contains 12 residues. V was clipped by 4 bases and J by 5 bases, with 7 bases between them. Germline V CDR1 and CDR2: SGHNT, YYREEE (reference sequence). CDR3 amino acids: CASSQRDNEQFF. The CDR3 region has the DNA TGTGCCAGCAGCCAACGAGACAATGAGCAGTTCTTC.

The J gene is TRBJ2-7, the V gene TRBV4-2; possibly TRBD1 for D (5 bases). The germline V and J ends were trimmed by 3 bases and 3 bases, with 6 bases remaining between them. Germline V gives CDR1 LGHNA, CDR2 YNFKEQ. This CDR3 contains 12 residues. The CDR3 region is CASSHQGYEQYF. The CDR3 bases are TGTGCCAGCAGCCACCAGGGCTACGAGCAGTACTTC.

The V gene is TRBV7-3, the J gene TRBJ2-7; 7 bases align to TRBD1. Germline V gene sequence: CDR1 SGHTA, CDR2 FQGTGA. This CDR3 has 14 residues. The V segment lost 4 bases and the J segment 0 bases; nucleotides outside the gene matches: 3. The CDR3 nucleotides read TGTGCCAGCAGCTCGGGACAGACCTCCTACGAGCAGTACTTC. Its translation: CASSSGQTSYEQYF.

This clone was detected once. The chain links TRBV25-1 to TRBJ2-7; the match to TRBD2 covers 11 bases. The length of the CDR3 is 14 residues. The V and J ends lost 5 bases and 6 bases, in that order; junction bases with no gene match: 6. The germline V gene encodes CDR1 MGHDK and CDR2 SYGVNS. The CDR3 region is CASSRLLAGAEQYF. The CDR3 DNA reads TGTGCCAGCAGTAGGCTACTAGCGGGAGCCGAGCAGTACTTC.

The chain's CDR3 is CASSLSAGWNTGELFF. The CDR3 DNA reads as TGTGCCAGCAGCTTAAGCGCAGGGTGGAACACCGGGGAGCTGTTTTTT. The V call is TRBV7-3, the J call TRBJ2-2, with D perhaps matching TRBD1 (5 bases). V lost 1 base and J 1 base, leaving 10 bases between the germline ends. CDR1 is SGHTA, CDR2 FQGTGA, per germline. The CDR3 consists of 16 residues.

The chain links TRBV6-5 to TRBJ2-2, with D possibly matching TRBD1 (6 bases). Trimming cost V 8 bases and J 6 bases, with 16 bases left between them. This CDR3 has 14 residues. Germline loops: CDR1 MNHEY, CDR2 SVGAGI. The CDR3 reads CASGRDTGAGELFF. The CDR3 DNA reads TGTGCCAGCGGCCGGGACACCGGCGCCGGGGAGCTGTTTTTT.

The genes are TRBV9 and TRBJ2-2, with 14 bases identical to TRBD2. This CDR3 comprises 17 residues. V dropped 4 bases and J dropped 9; count of bases not matched to a gene: 11. Germline lookup yields CDR1 SGDLS and CDR2 YYNGEE. The DNA of the CDR3 is TGTGCCAGCAGCACCTCCGGGACTAGCGGGAGTAGGAGGGAGCTGTTTTTT. Amino acids: CASSTSGTSGSRRELFF.

In this sample, this clone turned up once. J is TRBJ2-1 and V is TRBV13; 9 nucleotides line up with TRBD1. The V gene's germline CDR1 is PRHDT and CDR2 FYEKMQ (reference sequence). The CDR3 has 14 amino acids. V lost 7 bases, J lost 9 bases, and 10 bases stayed unmatched. The CDR3 sequence is CASNRDRVDSEQFF. CDR3 bases: TGTGCCAGCAACCGGGACAGGGTGGATAGTGAGCAGTTCTTC. The full variable domain, completed using reference TRBV13 and TRBJ2-1, is AAGVIQSPRHLIKEKRETATLKCYPIPRHDTVYWYQQGPGQDPQFLISFYEKMQSDKGSIPDRFSAQQFSDYHSELNMSSLELGDSALYFCASNRDRVDSEQFFGPGTRLTVL.

The genes are TRBV5-6 and TRBJ2-5, with D possibly TRBD1 on 6 matching bases. The CDR3 runs 14 residues. Germline V gene sequence: CDR1 SGHDT, CDR2 YYEEEE. With 5 bases removed from V and 4 bases from J, the gap between germline ends came to 15 bases. This CDR3 reads CASSTGTSRETQYF. DNA of the CDR3: TGTGCCAGCAGTACCGGGACATCGAGAGAGACCCAGTACTTC.

The chain is built from TRBV2 and TRBJ1-5; a weak D match, TRBD1 (6 bases). CDR1 is SNHLY, CDR2 FYNNEI, per germline. The CDR3 has 14 residues. Trimming stripped 6 bases from V and 6 bases from J, with 15 bases between. CDR3: CASSPRGGGQPQHF. CDR3 nucleotide sequence: TGTGCCAGCAGCCCCCGGGGAGGGGGTCAGCCCCAGCATTTT.

V is TRBV28 and J is TRBJ1-5; no reliable D call. This CDR3 contains 15 residues. The V gene lost 2 bases and the J gene lost 0 bases, with 8 bases spanning the gap. In germline, CDR1 is MDHEN, CDR2 SYDVKM. The CDR3, as DNA: TGTGCCAGCAGTTTAGAGGGTAATAGCAATCAGCCCCAGCATTTT. Translation gives CASSLEGNSNQPQHF.